These 14 T cell receptor beta chains were sequenced from one sample in a study of blood T cell repertoires in COVID-19. Clones were sequenced by immunoSEQ multiplex PCR, and TCRdb holds only the in-frame ones, with some missing. The sample has some 120,000 clones, roughly 90% seen once. The specimen was peripheral blood. Receptor source: a man aged 45-65 years with acute or convalescent COVID-19.

The chain combines TRBV11-3 with TRBJ2-1; 7 bases are a match to TRBD2. The germline CDR1 and CDR2 sequences are SGHNT and YENEEA. Trimming removed 1 base from V and 5 bases from J; junction bases left unmatched: 5. The CDR3 spans 15 residues. CDR3 loop: CASSLGARGDNEQFF. The CDR3 DNA follows: TGTGCCAGCAGCTTAGGGGCCCGGGGGGACAATGAGCAGTTCTTC.

The chain links TRBV6-6 to TRBJ2-7; TRBD1 agrees at 12 bases. The CDR3 totals 15 residues. The V segment lost 5 bases and the J segment 3 bases; nucleotides outside the gene matches: 5. CDR1 and CDR2 (germline): MNHNY, SVGAGI (reference sequence). CDR3 DNA: TGTGCCAGCAGTCATGGGACAGGGGGCTTCTACGAGCAGTACTTC. Translated, it gives CASSHGTGGFYEQYF.

Details on this clone: Additional DNA sequences in this sample encode the identical CDR3. The chain uses TRBV19 and TRBJ2-5, with D possibly being TRBD2 (5 bases). There are 12 residues in the CDR3. V shed 2 bases and J shed 5 bases, with 6 bases lying between them. The V gene's germline CDR1 is LNHDA and CDR2 SQIVND (reference sequence). CDR3 loop: CASSIRGETQYF. The CDR3 DNA reads TGTGCCAGTAGTATAAGAGGGGAGACCCAGTACTTC. The full variable domain, rest sourced from reference TRBV19 and TRBJ2-5, is DGGITQSPKYLFRKEGQNVTLSCEQNLNHDAMYWYRQDPGQGLRLIYYSQIVNDFQKGDIAEGYSVSREKKESFPLTVTSAQKNPTAFYLCASSIRGETQYFGPGTRLLVL.

CDR3 sequence: CASSPGERQSGAFF. CDR3 nucleotide sequence: TGTGCCAGCAGCCCTGGAGAACGACAGAGTGGAGCTTTCTTT. This chain connects TRBV7-9 to TRBJ1-1; a weak D match, TRBD1 (5 bases). Germline V lookup: CDR1 SEHNR, CDR2 FQNEAQ (reference sequence). Trimming stripped 5 bases from V and 10 bases from J, with 20 bases between. CDR3 length: 14 amino acids.

Only a few counts were recorded for this clone. CDR3 protein: CATSRVRARETQYF. The CDR3 DNA is TGTGCCACCAGCAGAGTGAGGGCCCGCGAGACCCAGTACTTC. V usage is TRBV15 and J usage is TRBJ2-5, with a possible D match to TRBD2 (5 bases). This CDR3 has 14 amino acids. Looked up from germline, CDR1 is LNHNV and CDR2 is YYDKDF (reference sequence). The V end lost 1 base, the J end lost 5 bases, and 11 bases lay between the germline ends.

The chain carries TRBV30 and TRBJ2-7; 10 bases map to TRBD1. This CDR3 contains 12 residues. Germline V gene data show CDR1 as GTSNPN and CDR2 as SVGIG (reference sequence). V shed 5 bases and J 6 bases; nucleotides not matched to a gene: 4. The CDR3 reads CAWGQGVTEQYF. The CDR3 DNA reads as TGTGCCTGGGGACAGGGGGTGACCGAGCAGTACTTC.

V is TRBV7-8 and J is TRBJ1-4; no clear D gene. Germline V gene sequence: CDR1 SGHVS, CDR2 FQNEAQ. Trimming removed 2 bases from V and 0 bases from J, with 10 bases in between. The CDR3 extends over 16 amino acids. The CDR3 loop is CASSLRAEPTNEKLFF. The CDR3 bases are TGTGCCAGCAGCTTAAGAGCGGAGCCAACTAATGAAAAACTGTTTTTT.

The chain recombines TRBV11-2 with TRBJ1-6, with D perhaps TRBD1 (6 bases). CDR1 is SGHAT and CDR2 is FQNNGV in the germline V gene. This CDR3 comprises 14 residues. Trimming cost V 3 bases and J 14 bases, with 17 bases left between them. DNA of the CDR3: TGTGCCAGCAGCTTGGGGGGGCCCACTGCCACCCTCCACTTT. It codes for CASSLGGPTATLHF.

The V call is TRBV30, the J call TRBJ2-2; D is perhaps TRBD1 (5 bases). The CDR3 has 15 residues. The V gene lost 5 bases and the J gene lost 3 bases, with 16 bases spanning the gap. Germline CDR1 reads GTSNPN; CDR2 reads SVGIG (reference sequence). CDR3 protein: CAWEPLDSYTGELFF. The CDR3 nucleotides are TGTGCCTGGGAACCCCTAGACAGCTACACCGGGGAGCTGTTTTTT.

The sample holds one count of this clone. V usage is TRBV6-2 or TRBV6-3 and J usage is TRBJ2-7; 15 nucleotides match TRBD2. Germline lookup yields CDR1 MNHEY and CDR2 SVGEGT. The CDR3 runs to 17 residues. The V gene end was trimmed by 5 bases and the J gene end by 6 bases; junction bases not matched to a gene: 11. The CDR3 DNA reads as TGTGCCAGCAGTGGTCGGACTAGCGGGAGGGCCGTGTCCGAGCAGTACTTC. Amino acid sequence: CASSGRTSGRAVSEQYF.

CDR3 DNA: TGCGCCAGCATCCCATACCCCGGGACAGGGGATAGCAATGAGCAGTTCTTC. This codes for CASIPYPGTGDSNEQFF. V is TRBV10-1 and J is TRBJ2-1, with TRBD1 matching over 10 bases. CDR1 and CDR2 (germline): WNHNN, SYGVQD (reference sequence). The CDR3 sequence is 17 residues long. J gave up 6 bases and V 7 bases, and 15 bases lay outside the gene matches.

The rearrangement links TRBV27 to TRBJ2-6; TRBD1 aligns across 10 bases. Germline CDR1 reads MNHEY; CDR2 reads SMNVEV (reference sequence). This CDR3 spans 18 amino acids. V trimming: 2 bases; J trimming: 0 bases; junction bases outside the gene matches: 4. The CDR3 region has the DNA TGTGCCAGCAGTTTACGGGGGACAGGGGTCTCTGGGGCCAACGTCCTGACTTTC. Translated: CASSLRGTGVSGANVLTF. Supplemented by reference TRBV27 and TRBJ2-6, the full variable domain reads EAQVTQNPRYLITVTGKKLTVTCSQNMNHEYMSWYRQDPGLGLRQIYYSMNVEVTDKGDVPEGYKVSRKEKRNFPLILESPSPNQTSLYFCASSLRGTGVSGANVLTFGAGSRLTVL.

The chain is built from TRBV11-2 and TRBJ2-7, with a weak D call TRBD1 (6 bases). Germline assignment: CDR1 SGHAT and CDR2 FQNNGV. Trimming left V 3 bases short and J 3 bases short, with 15 bases between. This CDR3 comprises 15 residues. This chain's CDR3 is CASSFQTGADYEQYF. CDR3 in DNA: TGTGCCAGCAGCTTTCAGACAGGCGCCGACTACGAGCAGTACTTC.

This chain connects TRBV6-5 to TRBJ1-5; TRBD1 agrees at 7 bases. Unmatched junction bases numbered 8, after V lost 7 bases and J lost 2 bases. Per the germline V gene, CDR1 is MNHEY and CDR2 is SVGAGI. CDR3 length equals 15 residues. The CDR3 DNA reads as TGTGCCAGCATGGGGGGACAGTGGGGCAATCAGCCCCAGCATTTT. Encoded protein: CASMGGQWGNQPQHF.